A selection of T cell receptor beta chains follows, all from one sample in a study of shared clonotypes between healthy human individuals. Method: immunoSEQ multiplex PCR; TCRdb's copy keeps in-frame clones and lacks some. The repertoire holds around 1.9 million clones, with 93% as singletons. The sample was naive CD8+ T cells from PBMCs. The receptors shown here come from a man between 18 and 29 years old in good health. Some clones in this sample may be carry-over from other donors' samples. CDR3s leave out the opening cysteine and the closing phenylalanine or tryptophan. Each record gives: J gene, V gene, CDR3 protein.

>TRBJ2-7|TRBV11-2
ASKYSVEQY
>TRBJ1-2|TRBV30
AWASGTEFVQANYGYT
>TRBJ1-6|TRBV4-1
ASSLWTTGNSPLH
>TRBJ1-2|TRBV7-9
ASSLGTQPPHGYT
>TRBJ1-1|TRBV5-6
ASSQNRGEAF
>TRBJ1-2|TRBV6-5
ASSAIDSYT
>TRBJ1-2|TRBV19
ASSIGRTGSNGYT
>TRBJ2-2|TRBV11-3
ASSPRTNTGELF
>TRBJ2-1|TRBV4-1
ASRPLGGDNEQF
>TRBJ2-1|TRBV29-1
SVILSQDSVLMEF
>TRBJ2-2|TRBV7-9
ASSLGVAGELF
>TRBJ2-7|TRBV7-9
ASSQSLYYEQY
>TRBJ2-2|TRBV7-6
ASSLEPRALVAGELF
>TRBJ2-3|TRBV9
ASTKSGLAGLTDTQY
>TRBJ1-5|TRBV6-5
ASSLGKPQH
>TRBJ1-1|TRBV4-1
ASSPLEGNTEAF
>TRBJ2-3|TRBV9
ASSVGWADTQY
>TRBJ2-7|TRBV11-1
ASSFAQAASYEQY
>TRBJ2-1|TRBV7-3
ASSLTRMGYNEQF
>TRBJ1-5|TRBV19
ASSLWGNQPQH
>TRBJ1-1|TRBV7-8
ASSSGAGRAF
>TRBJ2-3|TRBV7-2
ASSLSRTDTQY
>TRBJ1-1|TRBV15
ATSARDGRNTEAF
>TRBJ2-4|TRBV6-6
ASSYSGEGKNIQY
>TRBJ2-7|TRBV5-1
ASSPGLAGLTRREQY
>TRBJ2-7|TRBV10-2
ASTAGTYEQY
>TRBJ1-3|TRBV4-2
ASSSDRGTGNTIY
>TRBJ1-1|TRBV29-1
SVTENTEAF
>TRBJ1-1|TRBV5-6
ASSLGDTEAF
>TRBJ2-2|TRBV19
ASSITGHTGELF
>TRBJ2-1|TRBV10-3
AISESGANEQF
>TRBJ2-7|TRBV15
ATSSGTYEQY
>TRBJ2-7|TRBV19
ASSSRGSSGHYEQY
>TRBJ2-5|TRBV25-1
ASSERDSIQETQY
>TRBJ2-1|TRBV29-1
SVDQTSLSYNEQF
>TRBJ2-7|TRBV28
ASGLAGREQY
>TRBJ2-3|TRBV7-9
ASTDGTFVPDTQY
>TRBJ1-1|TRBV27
ASIGGRNTEAF
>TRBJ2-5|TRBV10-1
ASSEGRAGTGTVGQETQY
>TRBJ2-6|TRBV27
ASSLSGLGANVLT
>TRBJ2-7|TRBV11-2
ASSLSRDRLSYEQY
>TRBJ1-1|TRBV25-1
ASSEGWGHTEAF